A few counts support the clone carrying this TCR beta chain. Its antigen is unknown. This entry is derived from a study of identical twins. Study-wide results and caveats: The study drew conclusions from cross-sectional statistical analysis, not from following the same donors. Analyses of zero insertions could, in part, be confounded by invariant MAIT and iNKT cells.

TCRdb analysed the 5' RACE reads with MiXCR anew, one entry per CDR3 protein. The table records about 530,000 distinct CDR3 sequences, roughly 15% of them present only once. Among all donors, each was a healthy Caucasian. Looked up from germline, CDR1 is DFQATT and CDR2 is SNEGSKA (reference sequence). This CDR3 contains 13 residues. V dropped 1 base and J dropped 6; count of bases not matched to a gene: 3. These sequences were also reported in another study, on yellow fever vaccine responses in identical twins.

The TCR was taken from a woman between 18 and 29 years old in good health. The J gene is TRBJ1-5, the V gene TRBV20-1; 7 nucleotides align to TRBD1. The sequenced material came from CD4+ T cells sorted from blood. The CDR3 nucleotides read TGCAGTGCTAGAGTGCAGGGGGTTCAGCCCCAGCATTTT. It is translated as CSARVQGVQPQHF.